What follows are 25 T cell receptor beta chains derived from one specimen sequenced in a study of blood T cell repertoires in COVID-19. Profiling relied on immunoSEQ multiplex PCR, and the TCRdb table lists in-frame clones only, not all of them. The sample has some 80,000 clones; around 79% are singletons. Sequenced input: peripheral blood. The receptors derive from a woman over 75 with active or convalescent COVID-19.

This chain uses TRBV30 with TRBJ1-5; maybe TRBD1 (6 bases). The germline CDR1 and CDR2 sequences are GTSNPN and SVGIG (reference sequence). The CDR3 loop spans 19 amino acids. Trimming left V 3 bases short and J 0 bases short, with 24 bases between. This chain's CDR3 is CAWRKKQVRGAYSNQPQHF. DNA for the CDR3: TGTGCCTGGAGAAAAAAACAGGTTCGGGGGGCGTATAGCAATCAGCCCCAGCATTTT.

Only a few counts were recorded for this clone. CDR3 sequence reads: CASSIAGARLWSNQPQHF. DNA of the CDR3: TGTGCCAGTAGTATCGCGGGAGCCCGTTTATGGAGCAATCAGCCCCAGCATTTT. The chain links TRBV19 to TRBJ1-5; D ambiguous. The CDR3 loop spans 18 amino acids. V lost 3 bases and J lost 1, with 19 bases in between. Germline V lookup: CDR1 LNHDA, CDR2 SQIVND (reference sequence).

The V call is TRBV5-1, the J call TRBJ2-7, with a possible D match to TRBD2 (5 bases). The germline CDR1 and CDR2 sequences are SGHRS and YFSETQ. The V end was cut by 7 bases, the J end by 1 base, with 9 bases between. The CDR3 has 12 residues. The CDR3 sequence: CASGRDSYEQYF. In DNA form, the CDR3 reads TGCGCCAGCGGCCGGGATTCCTACGAGCAGTACTTC.

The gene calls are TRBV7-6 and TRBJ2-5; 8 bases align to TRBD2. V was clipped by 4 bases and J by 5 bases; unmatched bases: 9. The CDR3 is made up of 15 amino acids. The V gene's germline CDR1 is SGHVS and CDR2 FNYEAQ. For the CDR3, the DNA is TGTGCCAGCAGCTACAAGCGAGGCGGGGGGGAGACCCAGTACTTC. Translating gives CASSYKRGGGETQYF.

The CDR3 region is CASSQDTGPWTEAFF. The CDR3 DNA reads TGCGCCAGCAGCCAAGATACAGGGCCTTGGACTGAAGCTTTCTTT. The gene calls are TRBV4-1 and TRBJ1-1; TRBD1 is a possible D gene (6 bases). V lost 0 bases and J 5 bases, leaving 13 bases between the germline ends. CDR3 length equals 15 residues. CDR1 is MGHRA, CDR2 YSYEKL, per germline.

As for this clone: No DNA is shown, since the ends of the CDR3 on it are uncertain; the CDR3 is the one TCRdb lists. CDR3 protein: CASSTSANEKLFF. The gene calls are TRBV6-5 and TRBJ1-4. Germline loops: CDR1 MNHEY, CDR2 SVGAGI. Including both end residues, the CDR3 is 13 amino acids long.

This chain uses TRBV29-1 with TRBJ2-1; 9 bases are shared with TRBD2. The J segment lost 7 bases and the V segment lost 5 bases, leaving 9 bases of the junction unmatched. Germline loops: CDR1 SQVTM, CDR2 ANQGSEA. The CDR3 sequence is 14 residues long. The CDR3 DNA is TGCAGCGTTTCTGGCGGGAGGGCCTGGAATGAGCAGTTCTTC. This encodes CSVSGGRAWNEQFF.

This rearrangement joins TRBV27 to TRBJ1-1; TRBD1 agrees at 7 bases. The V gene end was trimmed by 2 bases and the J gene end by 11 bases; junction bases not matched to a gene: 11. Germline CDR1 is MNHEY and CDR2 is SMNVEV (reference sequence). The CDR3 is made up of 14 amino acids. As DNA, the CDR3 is TGTGCCAGCAGTTTACGAGGGGCAGGGGGGAACGCTTTCTTT. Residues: CASSLRGAGGNAFF.

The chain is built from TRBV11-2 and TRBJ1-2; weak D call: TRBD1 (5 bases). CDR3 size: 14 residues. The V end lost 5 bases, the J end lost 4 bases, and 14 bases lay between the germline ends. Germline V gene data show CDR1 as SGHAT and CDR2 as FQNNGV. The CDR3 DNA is TGTGCCAGCAGCAACTGGGAGGACATCTATGGCTACACCTTC. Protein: CASSNWEDIYGYTF.

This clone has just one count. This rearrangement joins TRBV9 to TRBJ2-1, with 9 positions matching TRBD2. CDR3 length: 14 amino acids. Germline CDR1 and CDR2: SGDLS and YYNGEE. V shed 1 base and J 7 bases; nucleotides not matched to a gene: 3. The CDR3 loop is CASSVLTSGNEQFF. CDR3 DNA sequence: TGTGCCAGCAGCGTACTGACTAGCGGTAATGAGCAGTTCTTC.

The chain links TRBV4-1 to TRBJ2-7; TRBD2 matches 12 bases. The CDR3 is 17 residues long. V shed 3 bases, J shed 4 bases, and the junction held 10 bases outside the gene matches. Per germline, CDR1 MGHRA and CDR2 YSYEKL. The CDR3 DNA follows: TGCGCCAGCAGCCACGTCCTGACTAGCGGGGGAACGTACGAGCAGTACTTC. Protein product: CASSHVLTSGGTYEQYF.

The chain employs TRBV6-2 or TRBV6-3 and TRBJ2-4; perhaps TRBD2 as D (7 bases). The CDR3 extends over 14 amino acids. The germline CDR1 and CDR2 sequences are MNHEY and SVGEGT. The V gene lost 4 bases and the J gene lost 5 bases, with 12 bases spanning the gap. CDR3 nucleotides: TGTGCCAGCAGTTTTGGGGGGGCCCAAAACATTCAGTACTTC. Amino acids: CASSFGGAQNIQYF.

For the CDR3, the DNA is TGTGCCAGCAGCTTTGGACAGTCCCCGTCGACTAATGAAAAACTGTTTTTT. This encodes CASSFGQSPSTNEKLFF. The V and J genes are TRBV5-7 and TRBJ1-4; D may be TRBD1 (6 bases). TRBV5-7 carries the ORF label, with uncertain function. CDR3 length: 17 amino acids. V was clipped by 2 bases and J by 2 bases, with 16 bases between them.

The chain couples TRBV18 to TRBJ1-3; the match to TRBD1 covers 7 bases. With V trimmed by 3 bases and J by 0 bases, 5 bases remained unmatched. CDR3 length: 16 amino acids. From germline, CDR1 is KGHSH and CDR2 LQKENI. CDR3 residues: CASSPTGPSSGNTIYF. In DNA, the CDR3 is TGTGCCAGCTCACCGACAGGGCCTAGCTCTGGAAACACCATATATTTT.

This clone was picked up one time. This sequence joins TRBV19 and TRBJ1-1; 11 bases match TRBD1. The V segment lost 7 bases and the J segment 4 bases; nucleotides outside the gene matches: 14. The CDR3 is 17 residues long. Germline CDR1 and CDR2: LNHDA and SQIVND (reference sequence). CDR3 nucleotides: TGTGCCAGTATTTCCGTCCCGGGACAGGGGGGCAGCACTGAAGCTTTCTTT. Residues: CASISVPGQGGSTEAFF. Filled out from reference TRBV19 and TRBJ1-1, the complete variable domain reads DGGITQSPKYLFRKEGQNVTLSCEQNLNHDAMYWYRQDPGQGLRLIYYSQIVNDFQKGDIAEGYSVSREKKESFPLTVTSAQKNPTAFYLCASISVPGQGGSTEAFFGQGTRLTVV.

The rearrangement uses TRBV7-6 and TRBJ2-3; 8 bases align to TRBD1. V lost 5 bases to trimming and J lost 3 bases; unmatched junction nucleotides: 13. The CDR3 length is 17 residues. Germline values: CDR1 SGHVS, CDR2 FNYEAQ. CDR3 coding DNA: TGTGCCAGCAGCAACATACTTAGACAGGGGAGGACAGATACGCAGTATTTT. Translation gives CASSNILRQGRTDTQYF.

The CDR3 DNA is TGTGCCAGCAGCCCTTCGGAGGTTGGAAAACTGTTTTTT. This translates into CASSPSEVGKLFF. The chain combines TRBV11-2 with TRBJ1-4, with D uncertain. The germline CDR1 and CDR2 sequences are SGHAT and FQNNGV. The CDR3 covers 13 residues. Trimming cost V 5 bases and J 10 bases, with 14 bases left between them.

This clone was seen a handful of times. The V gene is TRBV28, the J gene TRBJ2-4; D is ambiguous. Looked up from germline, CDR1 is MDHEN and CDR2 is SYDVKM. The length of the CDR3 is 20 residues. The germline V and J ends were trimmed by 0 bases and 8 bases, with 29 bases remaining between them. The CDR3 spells CASSLWSVGVAPHSSYIQYF. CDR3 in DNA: TGTGCCAGCAGTTTATGGAGTGTGGGTGTAGCCCCCCATTCATCGTACATTCAGTACTTC.

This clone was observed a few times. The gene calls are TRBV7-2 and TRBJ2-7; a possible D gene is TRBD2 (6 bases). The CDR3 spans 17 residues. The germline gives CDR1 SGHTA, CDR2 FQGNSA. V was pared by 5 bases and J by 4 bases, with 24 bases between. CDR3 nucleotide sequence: TGTGCCAGCAGCAGAAACGGAGACGGGAGTGGTGGGTACGAGCAGTACTTC. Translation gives CASSRNGDGSGGYEQYF.

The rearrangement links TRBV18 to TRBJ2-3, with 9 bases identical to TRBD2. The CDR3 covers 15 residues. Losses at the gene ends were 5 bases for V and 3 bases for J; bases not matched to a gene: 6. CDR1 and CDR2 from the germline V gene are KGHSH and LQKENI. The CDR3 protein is CASSGRREGTDTQYF. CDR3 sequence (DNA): TGTGCCAGCTCAGGCCGGCGGGAGGGGACAGATACGCAGTATTTT.

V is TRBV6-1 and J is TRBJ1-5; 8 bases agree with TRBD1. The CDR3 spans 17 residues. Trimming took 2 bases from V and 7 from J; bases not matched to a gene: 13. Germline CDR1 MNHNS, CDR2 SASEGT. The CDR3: CASSELGGPGGRQPQHF. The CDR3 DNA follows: TGTGCCAGCAGTGAACTGGGGGGCCCAGGGGGCAGGCAGCCCCAGCATTTT.

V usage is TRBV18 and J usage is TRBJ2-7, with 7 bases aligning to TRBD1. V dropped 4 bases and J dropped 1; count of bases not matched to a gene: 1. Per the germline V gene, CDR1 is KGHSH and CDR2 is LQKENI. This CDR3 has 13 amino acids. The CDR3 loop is CASSLGQSYEQYF. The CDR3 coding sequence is TGTGCCAGCTCACTGGGACAGTCCTACGAGCAGTACTTC. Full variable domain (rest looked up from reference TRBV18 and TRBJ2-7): NAGVMQNPRHLVRRRGQEARLRCSPMKGHSHVYWYRQLPEEGLKFMVYLQKENIIDESGMPKERFSAEFPKEGPSILRIQQVVRGDSAAYFCASSLGQSYEQYFGPGTRLTVT.

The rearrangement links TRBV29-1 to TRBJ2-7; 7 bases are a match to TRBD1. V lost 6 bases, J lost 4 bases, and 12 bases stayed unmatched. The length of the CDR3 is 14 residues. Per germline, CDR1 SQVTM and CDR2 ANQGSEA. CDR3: CSVLTGPRSYEQYF. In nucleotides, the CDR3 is TGCAGCGTCCTGACAGGGCCAAGGAGTTACGAGCAGTACTTC.

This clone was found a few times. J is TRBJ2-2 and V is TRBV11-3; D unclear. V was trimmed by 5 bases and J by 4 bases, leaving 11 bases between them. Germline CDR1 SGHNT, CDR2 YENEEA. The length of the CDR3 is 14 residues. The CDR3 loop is CASSPPTGTGELFF. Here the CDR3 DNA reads TGTGCCAGCAGCCCACCTACGGGCACCGGGGAGCTGTTTTTT.

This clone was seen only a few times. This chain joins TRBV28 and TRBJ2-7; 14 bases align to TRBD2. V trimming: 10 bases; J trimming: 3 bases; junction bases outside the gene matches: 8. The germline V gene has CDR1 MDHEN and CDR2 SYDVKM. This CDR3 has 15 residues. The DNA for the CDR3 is TGTGCCACGCACGGGACTAGCGGGAGAGACTACGAGCAGTACTTC. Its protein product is CATHGTSGRDYEQYF.